The count of the clone carrying this T cell receptor (beta chain) is one. Clones were sequenced by immunoSEQ multiplex PCR, and TCRdb holds only the in-frame ones, with some missing. This table has roughly 34,000 clones, over 80% appearing once. Germline V gene lookup returns CDR1 SGHDT and CDR2 YYEEEE. V trimming: 0 bases; J trimming: 6 bases; junction bases outside the gene matches: 5. The length of the CDR3 is 14 residues. This entry comes from a study of OX40 agonist ivuxolimab in advanced cancers. The source material was CD4+ or CD8+ T cells sorted from blood, sampled in a trial of the OX40 agonist ivuxolimab. This TCR was recovered from an adult with an advanced solid tumor such as melanoma, head and neck, liver or kidney cancer. This rearrangement joins TRBV5-6 to TRBJ2-7, with 8 bases identical to TRBD1. The CDR3 loop is CASSLGTGIGEQYF. Written as DNA, the CDR3 is TGTGCCAGCAGCTTGGGGACAGGGATTGGCGAGCAGTACTTC.